The entry below describes one T cell receptor beta chain. Its specificity is unknown. There was relapse after autologous stem cell transplantation in every patient, and there was variation in brentuximab vedotin exposure. Here immunoSEQ multiplex PCR was the method, and the copy in TCRdb shows in-frame clones only, minus some. This sample has 70,000 or so clones, with more than 85% found just once. These data are taken from a study of PD-1 blockade in classical Hodgkin lymphoma. Overall study: A 3 mg/kg intravenous dose of nivolumab was received by patients every 2 weeks. Findings and caveats of the study: Whoever responded completely had baseline diversity much like that seen in newly diagnosed patients.

Trimming left V 10 bases short and J 7 bases short, with 11 bases between. Germline V lookup: CDR1 LNHDA, CDR2 SQIVND (reference sequence). CDR3 length equals 11 residues. The receptor was isolated from a human donor with classical Hodgkin lymphoma. The sequences come from peripheral blood mononuclear cells (PBMCs), collected at baseline. The J gene is TRBJ2-1, the V gene TRBV19; D remains ambiguous. As DNA, the CDR3 is TGTGCCATCCGAGCACAGAATGAGCAGTTCTTC. It specifies CAIRAQNEQFF.